Following are 10 T cell receptor beta chains from one sample sequenced in a study of blood T cell repertoires in COVID-19. Produced via immunoSEQ multiplex PCR; TCRdb's table is partial and in-frame only. The sample has tens of thousands of clones, approximately 85% seen once; the top ten hold roughly 13%. Sequences were obtained from peripheral blood. These receptors were obtained from a human donor in a cohort sampled during active COVID-19.

The chain joins TRBV7-2 to TRBJ2-3; 11 bases are shared with TRBD2. From germline, CDR1 is SGHTA and CDR2 FQGNSA. V dropped 5 bases and J dropped 1; count of bases not matched to a gene: 5. This CDR3 has 16 amino acids. The CDR3 region is CASSQTSGGGTDTQYF. DNA for the CDR3: TGTGCCAGCAGCCAAACTAGCGGGGGAGGCACAGATACGCAGTATTTT.

As DNA, the CDR3 is TGTGCCAGCAGGGCCAGGACAGGGAATTCACCCCTCCACTTT. This translates into CASRARTGNSPLHF. The chain links TRBV2 to TRBJ1-6; 8 bases match TRBD1. V was pared by 6 bases and J by 7 bases, with 5 bases of the junction left unmatched. The germline CDR1 and CDR2 sequences are SNHLY and FYNNEI. CDR3 length: 14 amino acids.

This clone was observed a few times. The CDR3 nucleotides are TGTGCCAGTAGTCCCCGGGCAGGGGCGGTCGAAAAACTGTTTTTT. Translation gives CASSPRAGAVEKLFF. The rearrangement uses TRBV19 and TRBJ1-4; D is possibly TRBD1 (6 bases). The germline V and J ends were trimmed by 5 bases and 8 bases, with 18 bases remaining between them. Germline CDR1 reads LNHDA; CDR2 reads SQIVND (reference sequence). The CDR3 has 15 amino acids.

The V and J genes are TRBV5-6 and TRBJ2-1, with 8 nucleotides matching TRBD2. This CDR3 is built from 16 residues. Losses at the gene ends were 3 bases for V and 5 bases for J; bases not matched to a gene: 10. Germline CDR1 is SGHDT and CDR2 is YYEEEE. As DNA, the CDR3 is TGTGCCAGCAGCTCGACAGCGGGAGTCCTGGACAATGAGCAGTTCTTC. Its protein is CASSSTAGVLDNEQFF.

This clone appeared a single time. The rearrangement uses TRBV19 and TRBJ2-3; TRBD2 agrees at 7 bases. The CDR3 is 15 residues long. Germline assignment: CDR1 LNHDA and CDR2 SQIVND (reference sequence). Germline trimming cut 3 bases from V and 3 bases from J; bases unmatched to any gene: 6. This CDR3 reads CASSIAGLVTDTQYF. DNA of the CDR3: TGTGCCAGTAGTATCGCCGGACTAGTAACAGATACGCAGTATTTT.

This clone appeared once. The chain joins TRBV28 to TRBJ1-1; D is possibly TRBD1 (5 bases). CDR1 and CDR2 (germline): MDHEN, SYDVKM. The V and J ends lost 7 bases and 4 bases respectively, with 19 bases between them. This CDR3 has 15 amino acids. The CDR3 region has the DNA TGTGCCAGCACCATCGGGGGGGTGGGTGTCACTGAAGCTTTCTTT. It specifies CASTIGGVGVTEAFF.

The chain links TRBV6-6 to TRBJ2-3; TRBD2 matches 7 bases. CDR1 is MNHNY, CDR2 SVGAGI, per germline (reference sequence). The CDR3 sequence is 14 residues long. J was trimmed by 7 bases and V by 6 bases; bases with no gene match: 10. For the CDR3, the DNA is TGTGCCAGCAGGCCCGCGGGGGAAACCTATACGCAGTATTTT. Encoded protein: CASRPAGETYTQYF.

This clone was seen a single time. V gene TRBV6-6 combines with J gene TRBJ1-1; D is unclear. The CDR3 has 12 residues. The V gene's germline CDR1 is MNHNY and CDR2 SVGAGI (reference sequence). V was trimmed by 2 bases and J by 4 bases, leaving 5 bases between them. The DNA for the CDR3 is TGTGCCAGCAGTTACGGGCCCACTGAAGCTTTCTTT. It encodes CASSYGPTEAFF.

This clone was seen once. In the same sample, other DNA sequences code for this CDR3. The chain combines TRBV7-2 with TRBJ2-7; 9 bases are a match to TRBD2. V lost 5 bases and J lost 3; bases outside the gene matches: 17. The CDR3 covers 18 residues. Germline V gene lookup returns CDR1 SGHTA and CDR2 FQGNSA. This CDR3 reads CASSKSRRSASGDYEQYF. CDR3 DNA sequence: TGTGCCAGCAGCAAAAGTAGGCGTTCGGCTAGCGGGGACTACGAGCAGTACTTC.

The V and J genes are TRBV7-9 and TRBJ2-1, with 12 bases fitting TRBD2. The V gene's germline CDR1 is SEHNR and CDR2 FQNEAQ (reference sequence). This CDR3 is built from 16 residues. After removal of 5 bases from V and 8 bases from J, the junction contained 10 bases not matched to a gene. This CDR3 is CASSTRTSGRRDEQFF. The CDR3 DNA reads TGTGCCAGCAGCACCCGAACTAGCGGGAGGCGCGATGAGCAGTTCTTC.